These 30 T cell receptor beta chains share one sample of origin, sequenced in a study of molecular identifiers for immune sequencing clone quantification. TCRdb ran MiXCR on the PCR reads and lists one entry per CDR3 protein. The sample yields over 70,000 distinct CDR3 sequences, roughly 23% seen once. Sequences were obtained from naive CD8+ T cells from blood, with Jurkat cell RNA spiked in. The subset is: FACS-sorted CD8+CD4-CCR7+CD45RA+ naive T cells. These receptors were collected from a human donor in good health. Some libraries in this study had Jurkat cell RNA spiked in.

This clonotype has a count of ten or more. The chain has TRBV7-9 and TRBJ1-5; D is undetermined. V lost 1 base and J lost 3, with 7 bases in between. The CDR3 loop spans 14 amino acids. CDR1 is SEHNR, CDR2 FQNEAQ, per germline (reference sequence). CDR3 region: CASSLGGPNQPQHF. In DNA, the CDR3 is TGTGCCAGCAGCTTAGGAGGACCCAATCAGCCCCAGCATTTT.

Concerning this clonotype itself: This may be a read error, as it is one base from a much larger clone. Without the conserved terminal phenylalanine or tryptophan, this CDR3 likely stems from a read error. The CDR3: CASSQDRYSNQPQHS. The CDR3 coding sequence is TGTGCCAGCAGCCAAGACAGGTATAGCAATCAGCCCCAGCATTCT. The rearrangement links TRBV6-2 or TRBV6-3 to TRBJ1-5; maybe TRBD1 (6 bases). Trimming shortened V by 6 bases and J by 0 bases, and 12 bases separated the two germline ends. The CDR3 length is 15 residues. The germline gives CDR1 MNHEY, CDR2 SVGEGT.

This clonotype was observed many times. The chain joins TRBV7-9 to TRBJ2-5; TRBD2 matches 8 bases. The CDR3 consists of 14 residues. Trimming took 5 bases from V and 2 from J; bases not matched to a gene: 4. The V gene's germline CDR1 is SEHNR and CDR2 FQNEAQ (reference sequence). For the CDR3, the DNA is TGTGCCAGCAGCAAATTAGCGGGGCAAGAGACCCAGTACTTC. It yields the protein CASSKLAGQETQYF.

This clonotype was counted at least ten times. This chain uses TRBV20-1 with TRBJ2-7, with 7 bases that match TRBD2. CDR3 length: 15 residues. V shed 0 bases and J 6 bases; nucleotides not matched to a gene: 11. The germline CDR1 and CDR2 sequences are DFQATT and SNEGSKA (reference sequence). The CDR3 sequence is CSARDLGRSTGEQYF. In DNA form, the CDR3 reads TGCAGTGCTAGAGATCTCGGGAGGAGTACCGGCGAGCAGTACTTC.

As regards this clonotype: This may arise from a read error, as a much more abundant clone is one base away. The V call is TRBV7-8, the J call TRBJ2-1, with 8 bases lining up with TRBD2. Germline V gene sequence: CDR1 SGHVS, CDR2 FQNEAQ. This CDR3 contains 16 residues. The CDR3 reads CSSSLARGALLNEQFF. In nucleotides, the CDR3 is TGTTCCAGCAGCTTAGCGCGGGGGGCCTTGCTCAATGAGCAGTTCTTC. Combining the CDR3 with reference TRBV7-8 and TRBJ2-1 gives the whole variable domain GAGVSQSPRYKVAKRGQDVALRCDPISGHVSLFWYQQALGQGPEFLTYFQNEAQLDKSGLPSDRFFAERPEGSVSTLKIQRTQQEDSAVYLCSSSLARGALLNEQFFGPGTRLTVL.

In this sample, this clonotype turned up a few times. This rearrangement joins TRBV12-3 or TRBV12-4 to TRBJ2-5; 14 bases map to TRBD2. CDR3 length equals 15 residues. V shed 5 bases and J 5 bases; nucleotides not matched to a gene: 4. The CDR3 nucleotides read TGTGCCAGCAGTGGGACTAGCGGGAGTCTGGAGACCCAGTACTTC. Its translation is CASSGTSGSLETQYF.

The chain carries TRBV6-6 and TRBJ2-7; 11 bases align to TRBD2. Losses at the gene ends were 4 bases for V and 1 base for J; bases not matched to a gene: 6. The CDR3 is 16 amino acids. Germline V gives CDR1 MNHNY, CDR2 SVGAGI (reference sequence). The CDR3 region is CASSSLRLAGSYEQYF. DNA for the CDR3: TGTGCCAGCAGTTCCCTCAGACTAGCGGGATCCTACGAGCAGTACTTC.

On this clonotype: A read error is possible here, since a much larger clone lies one base away. This chain links TRBV7-9 with TRBJ2-4; 15 bases are a match to TRBD2. CDR1 is SEHNR, CDR2 FQNEAQ, per germline (reference sequence). The CDR3 is 18 amino acids. V lost 4 bases, J lost 7 bases, and 11 bases stayed unmatched. The CDR3 DNA follows: TGTGCCAGCAGCTCAGGACTAGCGGGAGGGGATGGCAATAACATTCAGTACTTC. This codes for CASSSGLAGGDGNNIQYF. The whole variable domain, remainder taken from reference TRBV7-9 and TRBJ2-4, is DTGVSQNPRHKITKRGQNVTFRCDPISEHNRLYWYRQTLGQGPEFLTYFQNEAQLEKSRLLSDRFSAERPKGSFSTLEIQRTEQGDSAMYLCASSSGLAGGDGNNIQYFGAGTRLSVL.

The sample holds many counts of this clonotype. V usage is TRBV20-1 and J usage is TRBJ2-3; D is unresolved. Trimming removed 1 base at V and 0 bases at J, with 11 bases between. The CDR3 sequence is 15 residues long. The germline gives CDR1 DFQATT, CDR2 SNEGSKA (reference sequence). CDR3 amino acids: CSARGMVASTDTQYF. In nucleotides, the CDR3 is TGCAGTGCTAGAGGGATGGTGGCTAGCACAGATACGCAGTATTTT.

There are a few counts of this clonotype. The chain links TRBV3-1 to TRBJ2-7; 9 bases are a match to TRBD2. The CDR3 is 17 residues long. J lost 7 bases, V lost 4 bases, and 17 bases had no gene match. CDR1 LGHDT and CDR2 YNNKEL come from the germline V gene (reference sequence). CDR3 sequence reads: CASSPWTSEGSRGEQYF. CDR3 DNA sequence: TGTGCCAGCAGCCCCTGGACTAGCGAAGGGAGCAGGGGTGAGCAGTACTTC.

The chain combines TRBV19 with TRBJ2-1; D not resolved. This CDR3 region has 13 residues. With 8 bases removed from V and 0 bases from J, the gap between germline ends came to 8 bases. Germline CDR1 is LNHDA and CDR2 is SQIVND (reference sequence). The CDR3: CASARSSYNEQFF. The DNA for the CDR3 is TGTGCCAGTGCCAGGAGCTCCTACAATGAGCAGTTCTTC.

This clonotype occurred many times. V usage is TRBV5-6 and J usage is TRBJ2-2, with D hard to call. This CDR3 is built from 14 residues. Germline V gene sequence: CDR1 SGHDT, CDR2 YYEEEE. V lost 1 base and J 1 base, leaving 5 bases between the germline ends. CDR3 sequence (DNA): TGTGCCAGCAGCTTGAATAGGAACACCGGGGAGCTGTTTTTT. It yields the protein CASSLNRNTGELFF.

This clonotype was detected a few times. The chain recombines TRBV19 with TRBJ2-2; TRBD1 might be the D (5 bases). The V gene's germline CDR1 is LNHDA and CDR2 SQIVND (reference sequence). The CDR3 length is 17 residues. V was trimmed by 3 bases and J by 0 bases, leaving 14 bases between them. The CDR3 coding sequence is TGTGCCAGTAGTATCTATGTCGGCAGGGCGAACACCGGGGAGCTGTTTTTT. This gives the protein CASSIYVGRANTGELFF.

The chain links TRBV28 to TRBJ2-2; 7 bases are shared with TRBD1. The CDR3 length is 18 residues. V gave up 3 bases and J gave up 1 base; unmatched junction bases: 11. Per the germline V gene, CDR1 is MDHEN and CDR2 is SYDVKM. CDR3: CASSFSLPGQLNTGELFF. The CDR3, as DNA: TGTGCCAGCAGTTTCTCCCTACCGGGACAGCTGAACACCGGGGAGCTGTTTTTT.

The chain carries TRBV27 and TRBJ2-7, with 8 nucleotides matching TRBD1. Germline CDR1 is MNHEY and CDR2 is SMNVEV (reference sequence). After removal of 8 bases from V and 7 bases from J, the junction contained 16 bases not matched to a gene. The CDR3 is 15 residues long. In DNA form, the CDR3 reads TGTGCCAGCGGAGACAGGGGCCTCGAGGCTCGGGAGCAGTACTTC. Translating it yields CASGDRGLEAREQYF.

This clonotype turned up a few times. This sequence joins TRBV20-1 and TRBJ2-3, with TRBD2 matching over 7 bases. This CDR3 contains 14 residues. V shed 0 bases, J shed 6 bases, and the junction held 6 bases outside the gene matches. CDR1 and CDR2 (germline): DFQATT, SNEGSKA (reference sequence). CDR3 sequence reads: CSARDWEGRDTQYF. CDR3 bases: TGCAGTGCTAGAGATTGGGAGGGGCGGGATACGCAGTATTTT.

This clonotype was found many times. V and J are TRBV6-5 and TRBJ2-7; D assignment may be TRBD1 or TRBD2 (5 bases each). Trimming shortened V by 0 bases and J by 7 bases, and 7 bases separated the two germline ends. The germline V gene encodes CDR1 MNHEY and CDR2 SVGAGI. This CDR3 is built from 12 residues. The CDR3 sequence is CASSYSGGEQYF. The DNA for the CDR3 is TGTGCCAGCAGTTACTCTGGGGGAGAGCAGTACTTC.

The genes are TRBV4-3 and TRBJ2-7; 11 bases align to TRBD2. The CDR3 runs to 16 residues. Looked up from germline, CDR1 is LGHNA and CDR2 is YSLEER. J was trimmed by 2 bases and V by 0 bases; bases with no gene match: 3. The CDR3 DNA reads TGCGCCAGCAGCCAAGACGCGGGACTAGCGGCCTACGAGCAGTACTTC. This gives the protein CASSQDAGLAAYEQYF.

A word on this clonotype: A much bigger clone sits one base away, suggesting this may be a read error. J is TRBJ2-3 and V is TRBV6-5; D is ambiguous. Germline assignment: CDR1 MNHEY and CDR2 SVGAGI. The CDR3 runs to 13 residues. The CDR3 loop is CDSSIRLADTQYF. The CDR3 DNA follows: TGTGACAGCAGTATCCGGCTGGCAGATACGCAGTATTTT.

The table lists this clonotype with a few counts. This CDR3 is CASSLGLGDVREQYF. In DNA, the CDR3 is TGTGCCAGCAGCTTAGGTTTGGGAGACGTTAGGGAGCAGTACTTC. V and J are TRBV13 and TRBJ2-7; maybe TRBD2 (5 bases). CDR1 and CDR2 (germline): PRHDT, FYEKMQ (reference sequence). This CDR3 contains 15 residues. V was trimmed by 0 bases and J by 7 bases, leaving 16 bases between them.

The gene calls are TRBV28 and TRBJ2-5, with 11 bases aligning to TRBD2. CDR1 and CDR2 (germline): MDHEN, SYDVKM. The junction had 10 bases not matched to a gene; V was cut back by 5 bases and J by 5 bases. CDR3 size: 16 residues. CDR3 in DNA: TGTGCCAGCAGTCCGATAGCGGGAGGGTTCAGGGAGACCCAGTACTTC. Protein sequence: CASSPIAGGFRETQYF.

Notes on this clonotype: A much larger clone sits a single nucleotide away, making a read error possible. This chain links TRBV19 with TRBJ2-3, with 9 bases that match TRBD2. The CDR3 extends over 16 amino acids. CDR1 and CDR2 from the germline V gene are LNHDA and SQIVND (reference sequence). Trimming took 1 base from V and 0 from J; bases not matched to a gene: 2. The CDR3 nucleotides read TGTGCCAGTAGTATAGTACTAGCGGGTAGCACAGATACGCAGTATTTT. Its protein product is CASSIVLAGSTDTQYF.

This clonotype has ten or more counts. V gene TRBV30 combines with J gene TRBJ2-4, with 13 positions matching TRBD2. V lost 2 bases and J lost 0; bases outside the gene matches: 13. CDR3 length: 20 residues. Germline V lookup: CDR1 GTSNPN, CDR2 SVGIG (reference sequence). This CDR3 is CAWSSFPGLAGNLAKNIQYF. DNA for the CDR3: TGTGCCTGGAGTTCCTTTCCGGGACTAGCGGGAAACCTAGCCAAAAACATTCAGTACTTC.

Remarks on this clonotype: A much larger clone is a single base away; this may be a read error. The gene calls are TRBV6-2 or TRBV6-3 and TRBJ1-1, with no clear D. Looked up from germline, CDR1 is MNHEY and CDR2 is SVGEGT. This CDR3 region has 16 residues. The CDR3 loop reads CGTRTWFQALNTEAFF. Written as DNA, the CDR3 is TGTGGCACCCGAACGTGGTTTCAGGCGTTGAACACTGAAGCTTTCTTT.

For this clonotype: A read error may be the cause here, since a much bigger clone is one base away. This sequence joins TRBV24-1 and TRBJ2-2; D not certain. This CDR3 region has 13 residues. CDR1 KGHDR and CDR2 SFDVKD come from the germline V gene. CDR3 DNA: TGTGCCACCGGTGATTTGGGCACCGGGGAGCTGTTTTTT. As protein: CATGDLGTGELFF.

This clonotype was seen repeatedly, ten times or more. This chain joins TRBV19 and TRBJ2-3; D unclear. Germline-derived CDR1 and CDR2 are LNHDA and SQIVND (reference sequence). The CDR3 length is 16 residues. V lost 3 bases, J lost 5 bases, and 18 bases lay in between. The CDR3 reads CASSISGGNPRDTQYF. CDR3 coding DNA: TGTGCCAGTAGTATCTCGGGCGGCAACCCCAGAGATACGCAGTATTTT.

A few counts support this clonotype. This chain connects TRBV2 to TRBJ2-1; TRBD2 matches 12 bases. CDR3 length: 14 amino acids. From germline, CDR1 is SNHLY and CDR2 FYNNEI. The V gene end was trimmed by 11 bases and the J gene end by 3 bases; junction bases not matched to a gene: 5. In DNA form, the CDR3 reads TGTGCCGGCCAGACTAGCGGGGGCTACAATGAGCAGTTCTTC. Translating it yields CAGQTSGGYNEQFF.

This chain joins TRBV5-4 and TRBJ2-5; TRBD1 agrees at 7 bases. Losses at the gene ends were 7 bases for V and 2 bases for J; bases not matched to a gene: 8. The CDR3 runs to 14 residues. Germline V gene sequence: CDR1 SGHNT, CDR2 YYREEE (reference sequence). The DNA of the CDR3 is TGTGCCAGCGGCAGCCGGGACAGTCAAGAGACCCAGTACTTC. Its translation is CASGSRDSQETQYF.

The J gene is TRBJ2-1, the V gene TRBV6-5; D is perhaps TRBD1 or TRBD2 (5 bases each). Germline V CDR1 and CDR2: MNHEY, SVGAGI. This CDR3 is 14 amino acids long. The V end lost 5 bases, the J end lost 5 bases, and 13 bases lay between the germline ends. CDR3 amino acids: CASSTEGENNEQFF. CDR3 in DNA: TGTGCCAGCAGTACAGAAGGGGAGAACAATGAGCAGTTCTTC.

This clonotype has at least ten counts. The chain recombines TRBV28 with TRBJ2-7, with D perhaps given as TRBD1 or TRBD2 (5 bases each). From germline, CDR1 is MDHEN and CDR2 SYDVKM. The CDR3 spans 14 residues. The V end lost 2 bases, the J end lost 1 base, and 9 bases lay between the germline ends. The CDR3 sequence is CASSLRDGSYEQYF. Here the CDR3 DNA reads TGTGCCAGCAGTTTAAGGGACGGGTCCTACGAGCAGTACTTC.